The clone carrying this T cell receptor beta chain was picked up a small number of times. Its cognate antigen is unknown. The CDR3 is made up of 14 amino acids. Deletions cut 2 bases from V and 6 bases from J, with 12 bases between. CDR1 and CDR2 from the germline V gene are SGHTA and FQGTGA. The sample comes from a study of T-cell memory formation after mild COVID-19. In the study overall: The TCR clusters were mostly specific to one donor.

Notes on the study in general: Some responding clones appeared in pre-infection memory, suggesting cross-reactive memory joined.

TCRdb re-derived calls from the 5' RACE reads in MiXCR, one entry per CDR3 protein. Seen here are 190,000 or so distinct CDR3 sequences, over 20% observed once, and the top ten hold under 30%. This TCR was recovered from an adult woman who had mild COVID-19 (a few samples of this study predate the infection). Cell type and time point are not known. The material sequenced was PBMCs or a T cell subset sorted from them (not recorded which). The gene calls are TRBV7-3 and TRBJ2-3, with no clear D. In DNA, the CDR3 is TGTGCCAGCAGCTTACCCGGTTTCACGGATACGCAGTATTTT. Protein product: CASSLPGFTDTQYF.